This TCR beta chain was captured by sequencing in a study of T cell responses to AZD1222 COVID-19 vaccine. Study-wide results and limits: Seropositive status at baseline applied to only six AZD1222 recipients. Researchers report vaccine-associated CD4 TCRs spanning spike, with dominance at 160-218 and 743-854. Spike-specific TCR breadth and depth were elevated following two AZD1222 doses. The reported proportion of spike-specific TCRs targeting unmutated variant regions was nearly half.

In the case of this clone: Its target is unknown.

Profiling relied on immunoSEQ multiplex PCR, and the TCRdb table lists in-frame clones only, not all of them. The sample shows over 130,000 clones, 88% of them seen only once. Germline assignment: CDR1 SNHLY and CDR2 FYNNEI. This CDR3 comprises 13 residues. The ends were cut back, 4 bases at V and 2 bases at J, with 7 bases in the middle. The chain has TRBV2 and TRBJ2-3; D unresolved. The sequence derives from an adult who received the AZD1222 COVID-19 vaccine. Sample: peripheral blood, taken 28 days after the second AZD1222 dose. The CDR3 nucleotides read TGTGCCAGCAGTGTAAGGTTCACAGATACGCAGTATTTT. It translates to CASSVRFTDTQYF.